This T cell receptor (beta chain) was found in a study of cytotoxic CD8 clonotypes in ibrutinib-treated CLL. There are 14 residues in the CDR3. Germline loops: CDR1 SQVTM, CDR2 ANQGSEA. V was pared by 6 bases and J by 3 bases, with 17 bases between. In this sample, this clone turned up a few times. The intended depth for sequencing was 1 in 200,000 to 1 in 1 million T cells. Assay used: immunoSEQ multiplex PCR; TCRdb lists only in-frame clones, some missing. This table holds tens of thousands of clones, approximately 67% found once. The chain couples TRBV29-1 to TRBJ1-1, with D maybe TRBD1 (5 bases). The specimen comprised PBMCs, sampled at disease progression, from a patient treated with ibrutinib. The TCR was taken from a human donor with chronic lymphocytic leukemia. The CDR3 loop is CSVDQGRGDTEAFF. The CDR3 bases are TGCAGCGTCGACCAGGGACGGGGGGACACTGAAGCTTTCTTT.